These T cell receptor beta chains were read from a single sample in a study of Ad26.COV2.S vaccination and SARS-CoV-2 variants. TCRdb keeps only in-frame clones here, not all; method: immunoSEQ multiplex PCR. Of roughly 320,000 clones listed, around 83% are singletons. The specimen comprised peripheral blood, sampled in a trial of Ad26.COV2.S vaccine versus placebo. These receptors all stem from a person aged 18 to 65 who received the Ad26.COV2.S COVID-19 vaccine or a placebo. CDR3s include the opening cysteine and the closing phenylalanine or tryptophan. A D gene is named only where the DNA matches it firmly. Not all rows give a size; the values are once, few, many and, for expanded clones, a class.

D	V	J	size	DNA	CDR3
.	TRBV9	TRBJ2-2	.	TGTGCCAGCAGCGTAGAACCTACGAACACCGGGGAGCTGTTTTTT	CASSVEPTNTGELFF
.	TRBV27	TRBJ2-7	.	TGTGCCAGCAGGCCCCTTGGACAAGATTACGAGCAGTACTTC	CASRPLGQDYEQYF
.	TRBV7-8	TRBJ2-7	few	TGTGCCAGCAGCTTAGCGAAGGGGGCCTACGAGCAGTACTTC	CASSLAKGAYEQYF
.	TRBV6-5	TRBJ1-6	few	TGTGCCAGCAGTCGGGACGGATTGTATAATTCACCCCTCCACTTT	CASSRDGLYNSPLHF
.	TRBV30	TRBJ2-3	.	TGTGCCTGGATACTAGCAGATACGCAGTATTTT	CAWILADTQYF
.	TRBV6-5	TRBJ1-1	.	TGTGCCAGCAGGCCCCGGGCGAACACTGAAGCTTTCTTT	CASRPRANTEAFF
.	TRBV11-1	TRBJ2-7	.	TGTGCCAGCAGCGGGCGCAGCTACGAAATTCTTAGCGAGCAGTACTTC	CASSGRSYEILSEQYF
TRBD1	TRBV15	TRBJ2-7	.	TGTGCCACCAGACTCAACCCAGGACAGGGTACCTACGAGCAGTACTTC	CATRLNPGQGTYEQYF
.	TRBV15	TRBJ2-7	few	TGTGCCACCAGCGGTCAGACAGGCTTACCCTACGAGCAGTACTTC	CATSGQTGLPYEQYF
TRBD1	TRBV6-2/TRBV6-3	TRBJ1-3	.	TGTGCCAGCAGTTACTCCGGACAGGGGCCTGGAAACACCATATATTTT	CASSYSGQGPGNTIYF
TRBD2	TRBV6-5	TRBJ2-3	once	TGTGCCAGCGATGAGCGGGGAAGCACAGATACGCAGTATTTT	CASDERGSTDTQYF
.	TRBV18	TRBJ1-5	few	TGTGCCAGCTCACAGGGGCAAGGGCCCCAGCATTTT	CASSQGQGPQHF
.	TRBV29-1	TRBJ1-2	.	TGCAGCGTAGAGACTCCTAACTATGGCTACACCTTC	CSVETPNYGYTF
TRBD1	TRBV6-5	TRBJ2-7	.	TGTGCCAGCAGTTACGGACAGGTCGGCAACGAGCAGTACTTC	CASSYGQVGNEQYF
.	TRBV5-4	TRBJ1-2	.	TGTGCCAGCAGCCCCCGACGGGAGAACTATGGCTACACCTTC	CASSPRRENYGYTF
TRBD1	TRBV13	TRBJ1-1	.	TGTGCCAGCAGCTTGGAAAGGACAGGGCAGAACACTGAAGCTTTCTTT	CASSLERTGQNTEAFF
TRBD2	TRBV6-6	TRBJ2-2	.	TGTGCCAGCAGCCCCGTTAGCGGGGGGGACACCGGGGAGCTGTTTTTT	CASSPVSGGDTGELFF
.	TRBV18	TRBJ1-4	.	TGTGCCAGCTCACCCCCAATCCCCGCGGGGGCTAATGAAAAACTGTTTTTT	CASSPPIPAGANEKLFF
TRBD2	TRBV7-9	TRBJ2-1	.	TGTGCCAGCAGCTTACCCTTTCGACTAGCGGGGGCCTACAATGAGCAGTTCTTC	CASSLPFRLAGAYNEQFF
.	TRBV30	TRBJ2-4	.	TGTGCCTGGAGTGGGCCCGCCAAAAACATTCAGTACTTC	CAWSGPAKNIQYF
.	TRBV10-3	TRBJ1-3	.	TGTGCCATCAGCGAGTTTGGGAGTGGATCTGGAAACACCATATATTTT	CAISEFGSGSGNTIYF
.	TRBV3-1/TRBV3-2	TRBJ1-6	.	TGTGCCAGCAGCCAGGGTACAGCCTCGAATTCACCCCTCCACTTT	CASSQGTASNSPLHF
.	TRBV27	TRBJ2-7	.	TGTGCCAGCAGCCCAGCCGGGGGTAAATCTTACGAGCAGTACTTC	CASSPAGGKSYEQYF